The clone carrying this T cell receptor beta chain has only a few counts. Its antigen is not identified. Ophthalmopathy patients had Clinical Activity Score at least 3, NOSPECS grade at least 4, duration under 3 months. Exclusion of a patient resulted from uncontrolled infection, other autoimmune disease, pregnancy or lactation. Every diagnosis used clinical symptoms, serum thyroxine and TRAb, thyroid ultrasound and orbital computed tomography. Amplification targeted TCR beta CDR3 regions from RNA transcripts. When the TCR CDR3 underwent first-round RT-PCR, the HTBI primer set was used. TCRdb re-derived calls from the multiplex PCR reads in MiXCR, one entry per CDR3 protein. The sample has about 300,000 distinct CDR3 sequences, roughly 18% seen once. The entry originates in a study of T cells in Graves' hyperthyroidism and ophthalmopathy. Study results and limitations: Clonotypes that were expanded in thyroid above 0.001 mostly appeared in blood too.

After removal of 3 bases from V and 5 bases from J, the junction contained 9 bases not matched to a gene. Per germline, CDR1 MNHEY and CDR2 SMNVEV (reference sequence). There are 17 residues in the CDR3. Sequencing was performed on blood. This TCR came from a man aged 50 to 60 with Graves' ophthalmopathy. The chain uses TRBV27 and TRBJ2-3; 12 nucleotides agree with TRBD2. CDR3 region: CASSLRQTLAGGDTQYF. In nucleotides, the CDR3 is TGTGCCAGCAGTTTGCGGCAGACACTAGCGGGAGGAGATACGCAGTATTTT.